A single sample is the source of the 25 T cell receptor beta chains below, sequenced in a study of cytomegalovirus exposure and HLA in healthy donors. The PCR contained 60 Vbeta and 13 Jbeta primers. TCRdb's table, derived via immunoSEQ multiplex PCR, lists solely in-frame clones and lacks some. The sample includes tens of thousands of clones, approximately 82% seen only once; the top ten take 2% to 2.5%. Sequenced: PBMCs. These receptors were collected from a man aged 40-55 years in good health and CMV-seronegative.

J is TRBJ2-5 and V is TRBV13; 8 bases match TRBD2. CDR3 size: 15 residues. The trim removed 3 bases at V and 2 bases at J, leaving 5 bases unmatched. The germline gives CDR1 PRHDT, CDR2 FYEKMQ (reference sequence). The CDR3 DNA sequence: TGTGCCAGCAGCTTTGAAGCGGGGGCTCAAGAGACCCAGTACTTC. Amino acids: CASSFEAGAQETQYF.

This clone was counted once. This chain uses TRBV13 with TRBJ2-6, with TRBD2 matching 7 bases. Germline V gene lookup returns CDR1 PRHDT and CDR2 FYEKMQ (reference sequence). The CDR3 has 17 amino acids. Unmatched junction bases numbered 9, after V lost 5 bases and J lost 2 bases. Here the CDR3 reads CASSVMTAGAGANVLTF. The CDR3 DNA reads TGTGCCAGCAGCGTAATGACGGCGGGGGCTGGGGCCAACGTCCTGACTTTC.

The chain recombines TRBV7-9 with TRBJ2-7, with D maybe TRBD1 (6 bases). The germline V gene encodes CDR1 SEHNR and CDR2 FQNEAQ (reference sequence). Trimming took off 5 bases at V and 3 bases at J, with 11 bases between the two ends. The CDR3 is 13 residues long. Written as DNA, the CDR3 is TGTGCCAGCAGCACACACAGGGTCTACGAGCAGTACTTC. Encoded protein: CASSTHRVYEQYF.

The chain has TRBV9 and TRBJ1-2; perhaps TRBD1 as D (6 bases). Trimming took 3 bases from V and 8 from J, leaving 11 bases between them. The CDR3 extends over 12 amino acids. CDR1 and CDR2 (germline): SGDLS, YYNGEE. The CDR3 coding sequence is TGTGCCAGCAGCGACAGGGTCTTAGGCTACACCTTC. It encodes CASSDRVLGYTF.

The gene calls are TRBV7-2 and TRBJ2-3; D perhaps matches TRBD2 (6 bases). V was shortened by 1 base and J by 0 bases, with 11 bases between the two germline ends. Germline CDR1 reads SGHTA; CDR2 reads FQGNSA. This CDR3 comprises 16 residues. CDR3 bases: TGTGCCAGCAGCTTAGTCTCGGGAGTGAGCACAGATACGCAGTATTTT. This translates into CASSLVSGVSTDTQYF.

The chain recombines TRBV10-2 with TRBJ1-2; D might be TRBD1 (5 bases). The ends were cut back, 8 bases at V and 5 bases at J, with 12 bases in the middle. This CDR3 has 12 residues. Germline V CDR1 and CDR2: WSHSY, SAAADI. This CDR3 is CASGRDSYGYTF. DNA of the CDR3: TGCGCCAGCGGACGCGACAGTTATGGCTACACCTTC.

V usage is TRBV4-1 and J usage is TRBJ2-7; the D gene is possibly TRBD1 (5 bases). V lost 0 bases and J lost 3, with 12 bases in between. CDR3 length: 15 residues. Germline V gene data show CDR1 as MGHRA and CDR2 as YSYEKL. CDR3 protein: CASSQDDPGRYEQYF. The CDR3 DNA reads as TGCGCCAGCAGCCAAGACGATCCAGGGCGCTACGAGCAGTACTTC.

This clone was found many times. The V and J genes are TRBV18 and TRBJ1-1; D is undetermined. Germline V CDR1 and CDR2: KGHSH, LQKENI. V was pared by 6 bases and J by 3 bases, with 5 bases between. The CDR3 is made up of 11 amino acids. The CDR3 nucleotides are TGTGCCAGCTCGCGGGACACTGAAGCTTTCTTT. Translating gives CASSRDTEAFF.

This clone has more than one count but fewer than ten. The V gene is TRBV11-3, the J gene TRBJ2-7, with D possibly matching TRBD2 (5 bases). The germline gives CDR1 SGHNT, CDR2 YENEEA. Trimming pared 6 bases from V and 5 bases from J, leaving 11 bases between. The length of the CDR3 is 12 residues. The CDR3 nucleotides read TGTGCCAGCAGAACCGGAGGTAACGAGCAGTACTTC. Its protein product is CASRTGGNEQYF. Using reference TRBV11-3 and TRBJ2-7 for the parts outside the CDR3, the full variable domain is EAGVVQSPRYKIIEKKQPVAFWCNPISGHNTLYWYLQNLGQGPELLIRYENEEAVDDSQLPKDRFSAERLKGVDSTLKIQPAELGDSAVYLCASRTGGNEQYFGPGTRLTVT.

This clone showed up just a few times. The gene calls are TRBV6-1 and TRBJ1-1; 8 nucleotides match TRBD1. V lost 6 bases, J lost 5 bases, and 5 bases stayed unmatched. This CDR3 region has 13 residues. Germline assignment: CDR1 MNHNS and CDR2 SASEGT. CDR3 DNA sequence: TGTGCCAGCAGGGACAGGGCTATAACTGAAGCTTTCTTT. This gives the protein CASRDRAITEAFF.

The chain links TRBV6-1 to TRBJ1-3; a weak D match, TRBD1 (5 bases). This CDR3 spans 17 amino acids. Between the trimmed V and J ends, which lost 2 bases and 4 bases, there was a span of 18 bases. Germline CDR1 MNHNS, CDR2 SASEGT. CDR3 in amino acids: CASSEHPAGVSGNTIYF. The CDR3 coding sequence is TGTGCCAGCAGTGAACACCCTGCGGGGGTTTCGGGAAACACCATATATTTT.

This clone was seen a handful of times. The chain is built from TRBV19 and TRBJ2-7, with a tentative D call TRBD1 (6 bases). Deletions cut 8 bases from V and 7 bases from J, with 9 bases between. The V gene's germline CDR1 is LNHDA and CDR2 SQIVND (reference sequence). This CDR3 is built from 10 residues. Here the CDR3 reads CASPGQEQYF. The CDR3 DNA follows: TGTGCCAGTCCCGGACAGGAGCAGTACTTC.

This clone has only a few counts. This chain uses TRBV10-3 with TRBJ1-1, with a possible D match to TRBD1 (6 bases). Germline V lookup: CDR1 ENHRY, CDR2 SYGVKD. The CDR3 covers 13 residues. V gave up 8 bases and J gave up 3 bases, with 13 bases separating them. The CDR3 protein is CAIAAGEHTEAFF. The CDR3 DNA is TGTGCCATCGCCGCAGGGGAGCACACTGAAGCTTTCTTT.

The count of this clone is one. The rearrangement joins TRBV6-5 to TRBJ2-3, with 8 bases matching TRBD1. Germline V CDR1 and CDR2: MNHEY, SVGAGI. The CDR3 has 14 residues. V was pared by 6 bases and J by 0 bases, with 2 bases of the junction left unmatched. The CDR3 region is CASRWTGSTDTQYF. In DNA form, the CDR3 reads TGTGCCAGCAGATGGACAGGGAGCACAGATACGCAGTATTTT.

This chain connects TRBV29-1 to TRBJ1-3, with 9 bases matching TRBD1. The trim removed 5 bases at V and 1 base at J, leaving 15 bases unmatched. This CDR3 is 18 amino acids long. Germline V gene lookup returns CDR1 SQVTM and CDR2 ANQGSEA. CDR3 nucleotide sequence: TGCAGCGTTAATCGGGACAGGGTCCTTGGGGGGTCTGGAAACACCATATATTTT. Its translation: CSVNRDRVLGGSGNTIYF.

The chain's CDR3 is CASKTDRVEGNTIYF. CDR3 sequence (DNA): TGTGCCAGCAAGACGGACAGGGTAGAAGGAAACACCATATATTTT. The V gene is TRBV2, the J gene TRBJ1-3, with 8 positions matching TRBD1. CDR1 is SNHLY, CDR2 FYNNEI, per germline. J was trimmed by 4 bases and V by 7 bases; bases with no gene match: 9. CDR3 length: 15 amino acids.

The rearrangement joins TRBV5-1 to TRBJ2-7, with TRBD2 identical over 12 bases. The CDR3 spans 19 residues. V dropped 0 bases and J dropped 0; count of bases not matched to a gene: 10. The germline CDR1 and CDR2 sequences are SGHRS and YFSETQ. The CDR3 coding sequence is TGCGCCAGCAGCTTGGTCGGGACTAGCGGGCTTAGAGACTCCTACGAGCAGTACTTC. This gives the protein CASSLVGTSGLRDSYEQYF. The complete variable domain, with remaining parts taken from reference TRBV5-1 and TRBJ2-7, reads KAGVTQTPRYLIKTRGQQVTLSCSPISGHRSVSWYQQTPGQGLQFLFEYFSETQRNKGNFPGRFSGRQFSNSRSEMNVSTLELGDSALYLCASSLVGTSGLRDSYEQYFGPGTRLTVT.

The rearrangement uses TRBV18 and TRBJ2-2, with a tentative D call TRBD2 (6 bases). There are 15 residues in the CDR3. V gave up 4 bases and J gave up 5 bases, with 14 bases separating them. Germline loops: CDR1 KGHSH, CDR2 LQKENI. The CDR3 reads CASSQPPGTTGELFF. As DNA, the CDR3 is TGTGCCAGCTCACAACCTCCCGGGACTACCGGGGAGCTGTTTTTT.

The rearrangement uses TRBV28 and TRBJ2-7, with 7 nucleotides matching TRBD1. Germline V gene sequence: CDR1 MDHEN, CDR2 SYDVKM. Unmatched junction bases numbered 8, after V lost 5 bases and J lost 1 base. The CDR3 extends over 15 amino acids. CDR3 sequence reads: CASSTPTGWSYEQYF. CDR3 DNA sequence: TGTGCCAGCAGTACCCCGACAGGGTGGTCCTACGAGCAGTACTTC.

The genes are TRBV5-6 and TRBJ2-7; TRBD1 aligns across 10 bases. Germline assignment: CDR1 SGHDT and CDR2 YYEEEE. This CDR3 spans 15 amino acids. J lost 0 bases, V lost 4 bases, and 4 bases had no gene match. The CDR3 bases are TGTGCCAGCAGCCACAGGACAGGGGGCTCCTACGAGCAGTACTTC. Translation gives CASSHRTGGSYEQYF.

The J gene is TRBJ1-2, the V gene TRBV30; 7 bases line up with TRBD1. The V gene's germline CDR1 is GTSNPN and CDR2 SVGIG (reference sequence). The trim removed 2 bases at V and 5 bases at J, leaving 8 bases unmatched. This CDR3 spans 14 amino acids. The DNA for the CDR3 is TGTGCCTGGAGTAAGACCGGGACAGCTTATGGCTACACCTTC. Amino acid sequence: CAWSKTGTAYGYTF.

The V call is TRBV5-1, the J call TRBJ2-7; 11 bases map to TRBD1. With 4 bases clipped from V and 4 bases from J, the junction kept 7 bases outside the gene matches. The CDR3 has 15 amino acids. The germline V gene encodes CDR1 SGHRS and CDR2 YFSETQ. CDR3 sequence (DNA): TGCGCCAGCAGCCCTCAGGGGACAGGGGGGTACGAGCAGTACTTC. Protein sequence: CASSPQGTGGYEQYF. Full variable domain (rest looked up from reference TRBV5-1 and TRBJ2-7): KAGVTQTPRYLIKTRGQQVTLSCSPISGHRSVSWYQQTPGQGLQFLFEYFSETQRNKGNFPGRFSGRQFSNSRSEMNVSTLELGDSALYLCASSPQGTGGYEQYFGPGTRLTVT.

The genes are TRBV6-4 and TRBJ1-1; tentative D call: TRBD1 (6 bases). The CDR3 has 14 amino acids. CDR1 MRHNA and CDR2 SNTAGT come from the germline V gene. The V end was cut by 6 bases, the J end by 5 bases, with 16 bases between. In DNA, the CDR3 is TGTGCCAGCAGCCTTACAGGGAGGGGGACTGAAGCTTTCTTT. It is translated as CASSLTGRGTEAFF.

This clone occurred a few times. V gene TRBV18 combines with J gene TRBJ1-1; no clear D gene. CDR3 length: 13 residues. V lost 3 bases to trimming and J lost 3 bases, with 8 bases between them. The germline gives CDR1 KGHSH, CDR2 LQKENI. CDR3 sequence (DNA): TGTGCCAGCTCACCTGCCGTAGACACTGAAGCTTTCTTT. Translation gives CASSPAVDTEAFF.

As regards this clone: The same CDR3 arises from other DNA sequences in this sample as well. The V gene is TRBV29-1, the J gene TRBJ1-3; TRBD1 might be the D (6 bases). The CDR3 is 14 amino acids. The germline V and J ends were trimmed by 4 bases and 0 bases, with 10 bases remaining between them. CDR1 is SQVTM and CDR2 is ANQGSEA in the germline V gene. The CDR3 reads CSVGLGHSGNTIYF. CDR3 DNA sequence: TGCAGCGTTGGGTTGGGACACTCTGGAAACACCATATATTTT.